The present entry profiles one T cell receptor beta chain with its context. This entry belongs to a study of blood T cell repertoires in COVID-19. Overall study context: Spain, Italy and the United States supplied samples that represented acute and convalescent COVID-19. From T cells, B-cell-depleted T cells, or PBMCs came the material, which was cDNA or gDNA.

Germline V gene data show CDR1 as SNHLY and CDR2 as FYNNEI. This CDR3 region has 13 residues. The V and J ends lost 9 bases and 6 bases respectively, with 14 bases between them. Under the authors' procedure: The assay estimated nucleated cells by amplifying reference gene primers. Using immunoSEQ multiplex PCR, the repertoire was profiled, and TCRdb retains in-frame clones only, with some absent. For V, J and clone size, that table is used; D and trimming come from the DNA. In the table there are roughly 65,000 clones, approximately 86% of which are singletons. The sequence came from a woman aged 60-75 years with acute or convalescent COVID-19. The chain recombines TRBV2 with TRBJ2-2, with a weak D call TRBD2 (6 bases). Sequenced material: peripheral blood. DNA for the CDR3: TGTGCCAGTTACGCAGGGACTCCCGGGGAGCTGTTTTTT. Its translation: CASYAGTPGELFF.